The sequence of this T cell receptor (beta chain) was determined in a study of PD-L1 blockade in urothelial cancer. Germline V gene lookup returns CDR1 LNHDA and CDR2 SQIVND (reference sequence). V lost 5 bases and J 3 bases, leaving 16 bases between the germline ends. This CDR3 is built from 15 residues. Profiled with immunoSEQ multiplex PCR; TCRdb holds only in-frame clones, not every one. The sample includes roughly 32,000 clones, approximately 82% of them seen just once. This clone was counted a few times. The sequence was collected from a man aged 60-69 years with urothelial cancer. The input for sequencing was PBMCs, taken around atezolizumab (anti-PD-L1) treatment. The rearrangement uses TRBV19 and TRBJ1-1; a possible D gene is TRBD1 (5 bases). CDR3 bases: TGTGCCAGTAGTCCGACTTATCGACAGCACACTGAAGCTTTCTTT. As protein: CASSPTYRQHTEAFF.